The clone carrying this T cell receptor (beta chain) was detected ten times or more. Its antigen is undetermined. This sample was included in a study of neurological immune-mediated disorders. General observations from the study: Multiple sclerosis was found to have the least TCR clonal expansion, below healthy controls, and HTLV-1-associated myelopathy the most.

5'RACE with 10-nucleotide random UMIs generated the cDNA. TCRdb analysed the 5' RACE reads with MiXCR anew, one entry per CDR3 protein. The data show tens of thousands of distinct CDR3 sequences, 4% to 6% seen once. Trimming left V 1 base short and J 9 bases short, with 13 bases between. CDR3 size: 13 residues. Germline values: CDR1 SGHAT, CDR2 FQNNGV. Sequenced sample: PBMCs. The sequence derives from a man aged 18-30 years with multiple sclerosis. The chain carries TRBV11-2 and TRBJ2-7; D is possibly TRBD1 (6 bases). The DNA for the CDR3 is TGTGCCAGCAGCTTAGGTCGACAGGAACGGCAGTACTTC. The encoded protein is CASSLGRQERQYF.